This is a list of T cell receptor beta chains from one sample in a study of cytomegalovirus exposure and HLA in healthy donors. Only in-frame clones appear in the TCRdb table, and some are missing; sequencing was by immunoSEQ multiplex PCR. The sample consists of about 130,000 clones, 80% to 90% of them appearing once. Sequenced sample: PBMCs. These receptors came from a man aged 50 or older in good health and CMV-seronegative. CDR3s include the opening cysteine and the closing phenylalanine or tryptophan. D genes are given only for firm matches. Size values are once, few and many counts, or a class for expanded clones, and some rows have none.

j_gene	d_gene	v_gene	abundance	CDR3aa	CDR3nt
TRBJ1-5	TRBD1	TRBV7-9	.	CASSSDRDNQPQHF	TGTGCCAGCAGCTCCGACAGGGACAATCAGCCCCAGCATTTT
TRBJ1-3	TRBD1	TRBV19	.	CASTPFGTGGNTIYF	TGTGCCAGTACCCCCTTCGGGACAGGTGGAAACACCATATATTTT
TRBJ1-2	TRBD1	TRBV5-6	.	CASSRRPGQGGYGYTF	TGTGCCAGCAGCCGAAGGCCGGGACAGGGCGGCTATGGCTACACCTTC
TRBJ2-2	.	TRBV7-9	.	CASTGTGELFF	TGTGCCAGCACCGGGACCGGGGAGCTGTTTTTT
TRBJ2-5	TRBD2	TRBV4-1	once	CASSETSGGAVWETQYF	TGCGCCAGCAGCGAAACCTCGGGGGGGGCGGTTTGGGAGACCCAGTACTTC
TRBJ1-1	.	TRBV30	.	CAWSVVARATEAFF	TGTGCCTGGAGTGTAGTTGCCAGGGCAACTGAAGCTTTCTTT
TRBJ2-1	.	TRBV14	.	CASSPGFSYNEQFF	TGTGCCAGCAGCCCGGGATTTTCCTACAATGAGCAGTTCTTC
TRBJ2-1	TRBD2	TRBV7-2	few	CASSLLAGGSGNEQFF	TGTGCCAGCAGCCTACTAGCGGGGGGATCCGGGAATGAGCAGTTCTTC
TRBJ2-7	.	TRBV4-3	.	CASSQEGQRGHEQYF	TGCGCCAGCAGCCAAGAAGGTCAGCGAGGCCACGAGCAGTACTTC
TRBJ2-3	.	TRBV11-2	.	CASSLGRSGSTDTQYF	TGTGCCAGCAGCTTAGGTCGCAGCGGAAGCACAGATACGCAGTATTTT
TRBJ1-4	.	TRBV29-1	.	CSGRRSSNEKLFF	TGCAGCGGCCGCAGGTCAAGTAATGAAAAACTGTTTTTT
TRBJ2-7	TRBD2	TRBV30	once	CAWSQGLAGVFEQYF	TGTGCCTGGAGTCAGGGACTAGCGGGGGTCTTCGAGCAGTACTTC
TRBJ1-6	TRBD1	TRBV4-2	.	CASSQDLGQGNSPLHF	TGTGCCAGCAGCCAAGATTTAGGACAGGGGAATTCACCCCTCCACTTT
TRBJ1-1	.	TRBV4-2	.	CASSQEPGENTEAFF	TGTGCCAGCAGCCAAGAGCCGGGGGAGAACACTGAAGCTTTCTTT
TRBJ1-1	TRBD1	TRBV5-1	few	CASSLDGTATSEAFF	TGCGCCAGCAGCTTGGACGGGACAGCAACAAGTGAAGCTTTCTTT
TRBJ1-2	TRBD1	TRBV10-1	.	CASSPDRDYGYTF	TGCGCCAGCAGTCCTGACAGGGACTATGGCTACACCTTC
TRBJ2-7	.	TRBV7-8	.	CASSLRRLPQPYTYEQYF	TGTGCCAGCAGCTTAAGGAGGTTGCCCCAGCCCTACACCTACGAGCAGTACTTC
TRBJ2-1	.	TRBV6-6	.	CASSYRRGRYEQFF	TGTGCCAGCAGTTACAGGAGGGGGCGGTATGAGCAGTTCTTC
TRBJ1-6	.	TRBV6-5	.	CASSPGLGSPLHF	TGTGCCAGCAGTCCAGGGCTCGGTTCACCCCTCCACTTT
TRBJ2-3	TRBD2	TRBV10-1	.	CASSDGGTESQYF	TGCGCCAGCAGTGACGGGGGGACGGAATCGCAGTATTTT
TRBJ2-7	.	TRBV2	.	CASNPNRVTYEQYF	TGTGCCAGCAATCCGAACAGGGTAACCTACGAGCAGTACTTC
TRBJ1-3	.	TRBV5-5	once	CASSYTFSETSGNTIYF	TGTGCCAGCAGCTATACCTTTTCAGAAACCTCTGGAAACACCATATATTTT
TRBJ2-5	TRBD2	TRBV6-6	once	CASSYSILAVGETQYF	TGTGCCAGCAGTTACTCGATCCTAGCGGTCGGGGAGACCCAGTACTTC
TRBJ2-7	.	TRBV27	.	CASTPVPVLSSYEQYF	TGTGCCAGCACCCCCGTCCCCGTTCTCAGCTCCTACGAGCAGTACTTC
TRBJ1-6	TRBD1	TRBV5-6	.	CASSRWTGKPSSPLHF	TGTGCCAGCAGCCGCTGGACAGGGAAGCCCAGTTCACCCCTCCACTTT
TRBJ2-1	.	TRBV6-1	once	CASSGGLSPPKSYNEQFF	TGTGCCAGCAGTGGCGGACTGTCTCCCCCTAAGTCCTACAATGAGCAGTTCTTC
TRBJ2-1	.	TRBV12-5	.	CASGLYSEQFF	TGTGCTAGTGGTTTGTATAGTGAGCAGTTCTTC
TRBJ2-3	TRBD2	TRBV5-1	.	CASSLGTSGGTSTDTQYF	TGCGCCAGCAGCTTGGGGACTAGCGGGGGGACTAGCACAGATACGCAGTATTTT
TRBJ2-3	TRBD2	TRBV4-1	.	CASSQQTSADTQYF	TGCGCCAGCAGCCAACAGACTAGCGCAGATACGCAGTATTTT
TRBJ1-6	.	TRBV4-3	medium-sized	CASSQEMGSGNSPLHF	TGCGCCAGCAGCCAAGAAATGGGGTCAGGGAATTCACCCCTCCACTTT
TRBJ2-7	.	TRBV6-5	.	CASRRQGRGYEQYF	TGTGCCAGCAGACGACAAGGGAGAGGCTACGAGCAGTACTTC
TRBJ1-1	.	TRBV5-5	.	CASSFLGTEAFF	TGTGCCAGCAGCTTCCTAGGCACTGAAGCTTTCTTT
TRBJ2-2	.	TRBV7-6	.	CASSPGAVTGELFF	TGTGCCAGCAGCCCAGGGGCCGTTACCGGGGAGCTGTTTTTT
TRBJ2-3	.	TRBV6-4	.	CASSDLVGAGTDTQYF	TGTGCCAGCAGTGACCTTGTGGGGGCCGGCACAGATACGCAGTATTTT
TRBJ2-1	TRBD2	TRBV7-2	.	CASSPQRGEQFF	TGTGCCAGCAGCCCTCAGCGGGGGGAGCAGTTCTTC
TRBJ2-2	TRBD2	TRBV5-6	.	CASSLSLAGGTGELFF	TGTGCCAGCAGCTTGTCCCTAGCGGGGGGGACCGGGGAGCTGTTTTTT
TRBJ1-2	.	TRBV6-6	.	CASSYQTEEVF	TGTGCCAGCAGTTACCAGACGGAAGAGGTCTTC
TRBJ1-6	.	TRBV2	.	CASSFSGLSRTYNSPLHF	TGTGCCAGCAGTTTTTCGGGACTCTCGAGGACCTATAATTCACCCCTCCACTTT
TRBJ2-3	TRBD2	TRBV19	.	CASSGWRGGTDTQYF	TGTGCCAGTAGTGGTTGGCGGGGGGGCACAGATACGCAGTATTTT
TRBJ2-3	TRBD2	TRBV9	.	CASSVAGGPPDTQYF	TGTGCCAGCAGCGTAGCGGGGGGGCCGCCAGATACGCAGTATTTT
TRBJ2-3	TRBD2	TRBV5-1	.	CASSIGTSGGVIDTQYF	TGCGCCAGCAGCATCGGGACTAGCGGGGGGGTAATAGATACGCAGTATTTT
TRBJ2-2	TRBD1	TRBV5-1	.	CASSLTGGTGELFF	TGCGCCAGCAGCCTGACAGGGGGCACCGGGGAGCTGTTTTTT
TRBJ2-7	TRBD1	TRBV6-5	.	CAGSFRDRATYEQYF	TGTGCCGGCAGTTTCCGGGACAGGGCGACTTACGAGCAGTACTTC
TRBJ1-6	.	TRBV19	.	CASSDNDIPLHF	TGTGCCAGTAGTGACAATGATATCCCCCTCCACTTT
TRBJ2-2	.	TRBV19	.	CASSIEAGVYTGELFF	TGTGCCAGTAGTATAGAGGCAGGGGTTTACACCGGGGAGCTGTTTTTT
TRBJ1-5	.	TRBV4-2	.	CASSQDNTGLEPQHF	TGTGCCAGCAGCCAAGATAACACAGGGCTTGAGCCCCAGCATTTT